This T cell receptor beta chain was captured in a study of T cells in narcolepsy. About the study: Healthy controls were enrolled alongside patients with narcolepsy type 1 or type 2. Findings and limits, study-wide: Blood of same and different patients, but not healthy controls, reportedly held recurring autoreactive clonotypes. Autoreactive clone sequences were missing from some blood memory CD4+ repertoires.

V gave up 3 bases and J gave up 7 bases, with 9 bases separating them. CDR1 is LGHNA, CDR2 YSLEER, per germline. The CDR3 spans 13 residues. The protocol was immunoSEQ multiplex PCR, while the TCRdb copy is restricted to in-frame clones and leaves out a portion. This sample yields 36,000 or so clones, of which roughly nine tenths are seen a single time; 0.8% to 0.95% belongs to the top ten. A note on this clone: What it binds is unknown.

The sample consisted of CD45RA- memory CD4+ T cells from PBMCs. This rearrangement joins TRBV4-3 to TRBJ2-2, with D uncertain. This receptor was obtained from a human donor with narcolepsy. The CDR3, as DNA: TGCGCCAGCAGCCAGCGGACCTTCGGGGAGCTGTTTTTT. Amino acids: CASSQRTFGELFF.